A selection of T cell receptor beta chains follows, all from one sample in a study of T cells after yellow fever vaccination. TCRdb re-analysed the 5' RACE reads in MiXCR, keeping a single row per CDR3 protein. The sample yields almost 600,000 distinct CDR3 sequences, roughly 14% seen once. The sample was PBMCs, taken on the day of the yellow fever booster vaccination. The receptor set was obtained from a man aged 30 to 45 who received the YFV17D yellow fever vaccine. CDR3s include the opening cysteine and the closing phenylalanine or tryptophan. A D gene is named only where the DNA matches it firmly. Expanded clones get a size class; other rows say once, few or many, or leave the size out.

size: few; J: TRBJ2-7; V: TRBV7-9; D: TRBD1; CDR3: CASSFRDRVYEQYF; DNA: TGTGCCAGCAGCTTCCGGGACAGGGTTTACGAGCAGTACTTC
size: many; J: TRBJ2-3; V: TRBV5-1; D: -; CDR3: CASSLGEDTQYF; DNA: TGCGCCAGCAGCTTGGGGGAGGATACGCAGTATTTT
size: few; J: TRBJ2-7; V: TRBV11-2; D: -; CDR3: CASSSHSGSYEQYF; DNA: TGTGCCAGCAGCTCCCACAGTGGATCCTACGAGCAGTACTTC
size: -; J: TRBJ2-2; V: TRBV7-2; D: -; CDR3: CASSFRANTGELFF; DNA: TGTGCCAGCAGCTTCAGGGCTAACACCGGGGAGCTGTTTTTT
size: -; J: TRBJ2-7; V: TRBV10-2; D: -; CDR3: CASSGRRPSSYEQYF; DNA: TGCGCCAGCAGTGGCCGCAGGCCAAGCTCCTACGAGCAGTACTTC
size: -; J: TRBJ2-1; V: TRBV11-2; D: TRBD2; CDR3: CASSLVLGVVSGTDEQFF; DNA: TGTGCCAGCAGCTTAGTTTTGGGCGTGGTTAGCGGGACGGATGAGCAGTTCTTC
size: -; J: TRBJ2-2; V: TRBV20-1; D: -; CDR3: CSARAGANTGELFF; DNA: TGCAGTGCTAGAGCGGGAGCGAACACCGGGGAGCTGTTTTTT
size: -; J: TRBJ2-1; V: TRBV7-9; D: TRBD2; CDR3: CASSSRLLAGSSNEQFF; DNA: TGTGCCAGCAGCTCACGCCTACTAGCGGGAAGCTCCAATGAGCAGTTCTTC
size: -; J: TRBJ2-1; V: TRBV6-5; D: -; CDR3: CASSSGRYSYNEQFF; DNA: TGTGCCAGCAGTTCCGGACGGTACTCCTACAATGAGCAGTTCTTC
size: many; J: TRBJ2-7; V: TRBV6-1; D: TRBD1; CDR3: CASSRTGVYEQYF; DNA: TGTGCCAGCAGCCGTACAGGGGTATACGAGCAGTACTTC
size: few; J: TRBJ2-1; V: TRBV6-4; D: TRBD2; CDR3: CASSPTSPGLAGGRIEQFF; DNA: TGTGCCAGCAGCCCTACCTCCCCAGGACTAGCGGGAGGGCGTATTGAGCAGTTCTTC
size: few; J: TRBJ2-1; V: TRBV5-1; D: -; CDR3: CASSRETGSYNEQFF; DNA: TGCGCCAGCAGCCGTGAGACTGGGTCCTACAATGAGCAGTTCTTC
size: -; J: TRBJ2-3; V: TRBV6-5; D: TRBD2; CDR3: CASSSVAGEADTQYF; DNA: TGTGCCAGCAGTTCTGTAGCGGGAGAAGCGGATACGCAGTATTTT
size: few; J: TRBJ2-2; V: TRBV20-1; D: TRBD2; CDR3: CSASPGGWGTGELFF; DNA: TGCAGTGCTAGCCCGGGAGGCTGGGGAACCGGGGAGCTGTTTTTT
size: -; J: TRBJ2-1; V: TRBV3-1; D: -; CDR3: CASSRGSGAWNEQFF; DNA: TGTGCCAGCAGCCGAGGGTCAGGGGCATGGAATGAGCAGTTCTTC
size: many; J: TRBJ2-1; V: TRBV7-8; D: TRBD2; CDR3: CASSSPAGRGYDEQFF; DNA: TGTGCCAGCAGCTCGCCAGCGGGAAGGGGCTACGATGAGCAGTTCTTC
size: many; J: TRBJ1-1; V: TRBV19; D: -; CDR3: CAAGRLEAFF; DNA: TGTGCCGCAGGACGGCTTGAAGCTTTCTTT
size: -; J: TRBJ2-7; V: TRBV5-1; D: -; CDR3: CASRGGTYEQYF; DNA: TGCGCCAGCAGAGGCGGGACCTACGAGCAGTACTTC
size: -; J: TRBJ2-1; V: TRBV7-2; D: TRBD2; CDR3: CASSSLGLASFF; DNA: TGTGCCAGCAGCTCCTTGGGACTAGCGAGTTTCTTC
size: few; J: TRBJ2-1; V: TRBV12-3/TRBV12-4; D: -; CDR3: CASSFMGYNEQFF; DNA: TGTGCCAGCAGTTTCATGGGGTACAATGAGCAGTTCTTC
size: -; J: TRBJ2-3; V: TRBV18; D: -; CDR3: CASSRYSGDQDTQYF; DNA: TGTGCCAGCTCCCGATACTCCGGGGACCAAGATACGCAGTATTTT
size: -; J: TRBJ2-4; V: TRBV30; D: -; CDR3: CAWSERGARENIQYF; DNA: TGTGCCTGGAGCGAACGGGGGGCCCGGGAAAACATTCAGTACTTC
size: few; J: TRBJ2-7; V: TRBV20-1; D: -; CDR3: CSARDRGQRQYF; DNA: TGCAGTGCTAGAGATCGTGGACAGCGGCAGTACTTC
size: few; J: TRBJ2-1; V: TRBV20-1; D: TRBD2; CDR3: CSAREPGLAGGEQFF; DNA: TGCAGTGCTAGAGAACCGGGACTAGCGGGAGGTGAGCAGTTCTTC
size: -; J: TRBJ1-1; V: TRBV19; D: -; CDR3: CASSIGTLNTEAFF; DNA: TGTGCCAGTAGTATCGGGACACTCAACACTGAAGCTTTCTTT
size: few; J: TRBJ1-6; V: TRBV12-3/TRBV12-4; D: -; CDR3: CASSLGQGDSPLHF; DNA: TGTGCCAGCAGTTTAGGCCAGGGAGATTCACCCCTCCACTTT
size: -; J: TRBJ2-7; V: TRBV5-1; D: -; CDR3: CASNKGPDYEQYF; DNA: TGCGCCAGCAATAAGGGGCCCGACTACGAGCAGTACTTC
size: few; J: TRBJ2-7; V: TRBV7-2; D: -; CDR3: CASSLGVPGSYEQYF; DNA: TGTGCCAGCAGCTTAGGTGTTCCAGGGTCCTACGAGCAGTACTTC
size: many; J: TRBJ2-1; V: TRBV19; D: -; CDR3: CASSIRGGSYNEQFF; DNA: TGTGCCAGTAGTATACGAGGTGGGAGTTACAATGAGCAGTTCTTC
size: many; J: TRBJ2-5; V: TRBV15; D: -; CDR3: CATSRDWGGPMPQYF; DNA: TGTGCCACCAGCAGAGATTGGGGGGGGCCCATGCCCCAGTACTTC
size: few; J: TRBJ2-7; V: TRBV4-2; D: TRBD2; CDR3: CASSRELAGRVYEQYF; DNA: TGTGCCAGCAGCCGAGAGCTAGCGGGGAGGGTCTACGAGCAGTACTTC
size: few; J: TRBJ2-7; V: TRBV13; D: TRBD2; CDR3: CASCNQRDSYEQYF; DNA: TGTGCCAGCTGCAATCAGCGGGACTCCTACGAGCAGTACTTC
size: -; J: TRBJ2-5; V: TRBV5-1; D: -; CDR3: CASSLAAVSQETQYF; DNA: TGCGCCAGCAGCTTGGCCGCGGTAAGCCAAGAGACCCAGTACTTC
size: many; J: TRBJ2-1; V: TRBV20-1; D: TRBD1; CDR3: CSASFARTGTYNEQFF; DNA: TGCAGTGCTAGTTTTGCTAGGACAGGGACCTACAATGAGCAGTTCTTC
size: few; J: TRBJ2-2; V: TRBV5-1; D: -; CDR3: CASSLGTGRDTGELFF; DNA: TGCGCCAGCAGCTTGGGAACAGGCCGGGACACCGGGGAGCTGTTTTTT
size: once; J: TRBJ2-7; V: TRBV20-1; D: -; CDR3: CSARSGHPDTYEQYF; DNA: TGCAGTGCTAGATCGGGGCACCCGGATACCTACGAGCAGTACTTC
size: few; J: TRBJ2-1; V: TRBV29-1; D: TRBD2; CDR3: CSVEPGTSGTYNEQFF; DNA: TGCAGCGTTGAGCCAGGGACTAGCGGAACCTACAATGAGCAGTTCTTC
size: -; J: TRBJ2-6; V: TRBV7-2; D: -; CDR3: CASSLSSGRGANVLTF; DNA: TGTGCCAGCAGCTTATCTTCCGGCCGAGGGGCCAACGTCCTGACTTTC